This TCR beta chain appears in the sequencing data of a study of OX40 agonist ivuxolimab in advanced cancers. The assay was immunoSEQ multiplex PCR, and TCRdb's table has in-frame clones only and misses some. The data show 80,000 or so clones, about 93% seen once. The germline CDR1 and CDR2 sequences are KGHSH and LQKENI. V lost 6 bases to trimming and J lost 0 bases; unmatched junction nucleotides: 1. CDR3 length: 14 amino acids. The gene calls are TRBV18 and TRBJ2-2, with TRBD1 matching 7 bases. The TCR sequence derives from an adult with an advanced solid tumor such as melanoma, head and neck, liver or kidney cancer. Material: CD4+ or CD8+ T cells sorted from blood, obtained in a trial of the OX40 agonist ivuxolimab. CDR3 bases: TGTGCCAGCTCTACAGGGGCGAACACCGGGGAGCTGTTTTTT. The encoded protein is CASSTGANTGELFF.